The 21 T cell receptor beta chains below come from one sample, sequenced in a study of STAT3 mutations in large granular lymphocyte leukemia. For these TCRs, the target antigens are not known. Measured with immunoSEQ multiplex PCR; TCRdb has only the in-frame clones, and not every one. The sample records 35,000 to 40,000 clones, 70% to 90% being singletons. Findings and limits, study-wide: In T-cell large granular lymphocyte leukemia, about half of patients showed multiple immunodominant subclonotypes.

The sequencing sample was made of PBMCs. The receptors here all came from a human donor with T large granular lymphocyte leukemia. Some clones in this sample may be carry-over from other donors' samples.

The CDR3 DNA is TGTGCAAGTCGCCCCGGGGCCGGGGCATCCGAGCAGTACGTC. This encodes CASRPGAGASEQYV. The chain has TRBV12-2 and TRBJ2-7. TRBV12-2 is a recognized pseudogene. This CDR3 contains 14 residues.

The genes are TRBV29-1 and TRBJ2-2; the D gene is possibly TRBD1 (6 bases). Looked up from germline, CDR1 is SQVTM and CDR2 is ANQGSEA. V lost 6 bases to trimming and J lost 2 bases, with 19 bases between them. CDR3 length: 16 residues. The CDR3 bases are TGCAGCGTCGCAGGGGCCCACCTGGGTAACACCGGGGAGCTGTTTTTT. As protein: CSVAGAHLGNTGELFF.

The V gene is TRBV7-2, the J gene TRBJ1-4; TRBD1 aligns across 9 bases. The V and J ends lost 5 bases and 8 bases, in that order; junction bases with no gene match: 12. The CDR3 loop spans 16 amino acids. Germline V CDR1 and CDR2: SGHTA, FQGNSA. The CDR3 DNA reads as TGTGCCAGCAGCGCAATCCCGACAGGGGGAGGAGAAAAACTGTTTTTT. Protein: CASSAIPTGGGEKLFF.

This CDR3 is CASWGVGRGDYGYTF. The CDR3 region has the DNA TGTGCCAGCTGGGGGGTTGGCAGGGGAGACTATGGCTACACCTTC. The chain has TRBV2 and TRBJ1-2; perhaps TRBD1 as D (6 bases). V lost 8 bases, J lost 3 bases, and 19 bases lay in between. The germline V gene encodes CDR1 SNHLY and CDR2 FYNNEI. The CDR3 runs to 15 residues.

The chain employs TRBV19 and TRBJ2-1, with a possible D match to TRBD2 (6 bases). CDR1 LNHDA and CDR2 SQIVND come from the germline V gene (reference sequence). This CDR3 has 14 amino acids. V was trimmed by 3 bases and J by 6 bases, leaving 12 bases between them. CDR3 sequence (DNA): TGTGCCAGTAGTATGGAGGCGGGATTCAATGAGCAGTTCTTC. Translation: CASSMEAGFNEQFF.

This clone was seen once. The chain is built from TRBV11-2 and TRBJ2-3; 9 nucleotides line up with TRBD1. After removal of 1 base from V and 4 bases from J, the junction contained 9 bases not matched to a gene. Germline CDR1 SGHAT, CDR2 FQNNGV. This CDR3 comprises 17 residues. DNA of the CDR3: TGTGCCAGCAGCTTAGTAGGGACAGGGAGGGCGGCAGATACGCAGTATTTT. Encoded protein: CASSLVGTGRAADTQYF.

The J gene is TRBJ2-1, the V gene TRBV2, with 13 bases lining up with TRBD2. Looked up from germline, CDR1 is SNHLY and CDR2 is FYNNEI. With 7 bases clipped from V and 9 bases from J, the junction kept 9 bases outside the gene matches. This CDR3 region has 15 residues. CDR3 bases: TGTGCCAGCAAAGGAGGACTAGCGGGGGACCCTGAGCAGTTCTTC. Its translation: CASKGGLAGDPEQFF.

The genes are TRBV4-1 and TRBJ2-3, with D unclear. The CDR3 has 13 amino acids. With 4 bases removed from V and 5 bases from J, the gap between germline ends came to 10 bases. Germline CDR1 and CDR2: MGHRA and YSYEKL. The CDR3 spells CASSRGGEDTQYF. In DNA, the CDR3 is TGCGCCAGCAGCCGTGGTGGAGAAGATACGCAGTATTTT.

This chain connects TRBV5-1 to TRBJ2-7; D unresolved. V was shortened by 5 bases and J by 2 bases, with 11 bases between the two germline ends. Germline values: CDR1 SGHRS, CDR2 YFSETQ. The CDR3 consists of 13 residues. The CDR3 DNA reads TGCGCCAGCAGTATCAGTCCCACCTACGAGCAGTACGTC. It yields the protein CASSISPTYEQYV.

J is TRBJ2-5 and V is TRBV25-1; D is uncertain. Germline V CDR1 and CDR2: MGHDK, SYGVNS. The CDR3 covers 15 residues. V was clipped by 1 base and J by 2 bases, with 11 bases between them. For the CDR3, the DNA is TGTGCCAGCAGTGAATGGGTAGGGCAACAAGAGACCCAGTACTTC. It translates to CASSEWVGQQETQYF.

V gene TRBV25-1 combines with J gene TRBJ2-1; D is perhaps TRBD2 (5 bases). This CDR3 is built from 13 residues. V gave up 4 bases and J gave up 9 bases, with 13 bases separating them. Per germline, CDR1 MGHDK and CDR2 SYGVNS. The DNA for the CDR3 is TGTGCCAGCAGTGCTAAAGCGGCCGGTGAGCAGTTCTTC. Translating it yields CASSAKAAGEQFF.

The chain employs TRBV7-9 and TRBJ2-1; D could derive from TRBD1 or TRBD2 (6 bases each). The V end was cut by 3 bases, the J end by 9 bases, with 9 bases between. CDR3 size: 12 residues. CDR1 and CDR2 (germline): SEHNR, FQNEAQ (reference sequence). Here the CDR3 reads CASSLGGREQFF. The DNA of the CDR3 is TGTGCCAGCAGCTTGGGGGGCCGTGAGCAGTTCTTC.

The chain links TRBV5-8 to TRBJ1-2; a weak D match, TRBD1 (6 bases). There are 15 residues in the CDR3. Germline V lookup: CDR1 SGHTS, CDR2 YDEGEE. The germline V and J ends were trimmed by 1 base and 4 bases, with 14 bases remaining between them. The CDR3 protein is CASSLRQGQFYGYTF. DNA of the CDR3: TGTGCCAGCAGCTTGCGCCAGGGGCAGTTCTATGGCTACACCTTC. The complete variable domain, with remaining parts taken from reference TRBV5-8 and TRBJ1-2, reads EAGVTQSPTHLIKTRGQQATLRCSPISGHTSVYWYQQALGLGLQFLLWYDEGEERNRGNFPPRFSGRQFPNYSSELNVNALELEDSALYLCASSLRQGQFYGYTFGSGTRLTVV.

This clone was seen a few times. This rearrangement joins TRBV11-2 to TRBJ1-1; no clear D. In germline, CDR1 is SGHAT, CDR2 FQNNGV. The CDR3 consists of 13 residues. Trimming shortened V by 1 base and J by 1 base, and 4 bases separated the two germline ends. CDR3 region: CASSLGRNTEAFF. The DNA for the CDR3 is TGTGCCAGCAGCTTAGGGAGGAACACTGAAGCTTTCTTT. Full variable domain (missing parts from reference TRBV11-2 and TRBJ1-1): EAGVAQSPRYKIIEKRQSVAFWCNPISGHATLYWYQQILGQGPKLLIQFQNNGVVDDSQLPKDRFSAERLKGVDSTLKIQPAKLEDSAVYLCASSLGRNTEAFFGQGTRLTVV.

The rearrangement uses TRBV6-5 and TRBJ1-1; D is undetermined. This CDR3 contains 15 residues. Trimming pared 6 bases from V and 4 bases from J, leaving 18 bases between. CDR1 and CDR2 (germline): MNHEY, SVGAGI. CDR3 amino acids: CASRPRRQWVTEAFF. CDR3 nucleotide sequence: TGTGCCAGCAGACCCCGGAGACAATGGGTCACTGAAGCTTTCTTT.

The rearrangement joins TRBV28 to TRBJ2-6; 7 positions agree with TRBD1. This CDR3 contains 16 residues. CDR1 MDHEN and CDR2 SYDVKM come from the germline V gene. V lost 6 bases to trimming and J lost 0 bases; unmatched junction nucleotides: 5. The CDR3 DNA reads as TGTGCCAGCAGCCGGACAGGCGTCTCTGGGGCCAACGTCCTGACTTTC. This translates into CASSRTGVSGANVLTF.

The V gene is TRBV15, the J gene TRBJ1-6, with D possibly matching TRBD1 (5 bases). Germline CDR1 is LNHNV and CDR2 is YYDKDF (reference sequence). This CDR3 contains 16 residues. The V end was cut by 5 bases, the J end by 4 bases, with 15 bases between. The CDR3 DNA reads as TGTGCCACCAGCCTCGTCCGGGGGTCATATAATTCACCCCTCCACTTT. Its protein product is CATSLVRGSYNSPLHF.

The chain employs TRBV9 and TRBJ1-6; perhaps TRBD1 as D (5 bases). The CDR3 runs to 14 residues. Germline V lookup: CDR1 SGDLS, CDR2 YYNGEE. Trimming removed 0 bases from V and 10 bases from J, with 11 bases in between. The CDR3 DNA reads TGTGCCAGCAGCGTAGGTACGGGGGGATCACCCCTCCACTTT. Protein product: CASSVGTGGSPLHF.

This clone was seen a single time. This chain uses TRBV5-1 with TRBJ2-3; TRBD1 agrees at 7 bases. Germline V lookup: CDR1 SGHRS, CDR2 YFSETQ. This CDR3 comprises 14 residues. V lost 3 bases and J lost 0; bases outside the gene matches: 1. The CDR3 spells CASSWDSSTDTQYF. CDR3 sequence (DNA): TGCGCCAGCAGCTGGGACAGTAGCACAGATACGCAGTATTTT. The variable domain in full, with the rest retrieved from reference TRBV5-1 and TRBJ2-3, is KAGVTQTPRYLIKTRGQQVTLSCSPISGHRSVSWYQQTPGQGLQFLFEYFSETQRNKGNFPGRFSGRQFSNSRSEMNVSTLELGDSALYLCASSWDSSTDTQYFGPGTRLTVL.

The CDR3 nucleotides are TGTGCCATCAGTGACCAGGGGAAGGCCGGGGAGCTGTTTTTT. This sequence encodes CAISDQGKAGELFF. The rearrangement joins TRBV10-3 to TRBJ2-2; D possibly corresponds to TRBD1 (6 bases). The CDR3 runs 14 residues. CDR1 and CDR2 (germline): ENHRY, SYGVKD. Trimming shortened V by 3 bases and J by 6 bases, and 11 bases separated the two germline ends.

This clone was counted only a few times. The chain couples TRBV6-1 to TRBJ1-5, with D unresolved. Germline V gives CDR1 MNHNS, CDR2 SASEGT. Trimming cost V 9 bases and J 6 bases, with 9 bases left between them. CDR3 size: 11 residues. CDR3 DNA: TGTGCCAGTGATGCTGGTCAGCCCCAGCATTTT. Its protein product is CASDAGQPQHF.